Following are 19 T cell receptor beta chains from one sample sequenced in a study of cytomegalovirus exposure and HLA in healthy donors (dated by TCRdb to 2015 to 2018). Library method: the immunoSEQ multiplex PCR assay. TCRdb took this table from immuneACCESS and kept in-frame rearrangements with V and J called. Such tables lack part of the clones; where checked against another copy, unresolved V genes explain under half of the gap, and the rest is unexplained. Present in this sample are fewer than 200,000 clones, roughly nine tenths of which were seen just once. The ten most abundant clones make up roughly 3% of the sample. The specimen sequenced was PBMCs. These receptors all stem from a young woman in good health and CMV-seropositive.

The rearrangement joins TRBV7-3 to TRBJ2-3; D might be TRBD2 (5 bases). Germline V gene sequence: CDR1 SGHTA, CDR2 FQGTGA. Trimming pared 0 bases from V and 1 base from J, leaving 8 bases between. The CDR3 has 15 residues. The CDR3 loop is CASSLTGAGTDTQYF. The CDR3 region has the DNA TGTGCCAGCAGCTTAACGGGAGCGGGCACAGATACGCAGTATTTT.

The genes are TRBV4-1 and TRBJ2-3; 10 bases are a match to TRBD2. Germline-derived CDR1 and CDR2 are MGHRA and YSYEKL. The CDR3 has 16 residues. V shed 8 bases, J shed 4 bases, and the junction held 12 bases outside the gene matches. The DNA for the CDR3 is TGCGCCAGCTGCCTGGAATTAGCGGGGGGAGCAGATACGCAGTATTTT. It specifies CASCLELAGGADTQYF.

This clone occurred once. This sequence joins TRBV2 and TRBJ2-2, with D possibly TRBD1 on 5 matching bases. Per the germline V gene, CDR1 is SNHLY and CDR2 is FYNNEI. Trimming cost V 6 bases and J 6 bases, with 11 bases left between them. This CDR3 spans 13 amino acids. Written as DNA, the CDR3 is TGTGCCAGCAGAAAGGAAGGGGCCGGGGAGCTGTTTTTT. Its protein product is CASRKEGAGELFF.

This chain uses TRBV6-5 with TRBJ2-7; 7 nucleotides align to TRBD2. The length of the CDR3 is 12 residues. CDR1 is MNHEY and CDR2 is SVGAGI in the germline V gene. Trimming took 7 bases from V and 3 from J; bases not matched to a gene: 3. DNA for the CDR3: TGTGCCAGCAAAGCGGGGAGCTACGAGCAGTACTTC. Its protein is CASKAGSYEQYF.

This chain uses TRBV7-2 with TRBJ2-5, with a tentative D call TRBD2 (5 bases). Germline V gives CDR1 SGHTA, CDR2 FQGNSA. The CDR3 totals 13 residues. V was cut by 6 bases and J by 5 bases, with 13 bases left in between. The CDR3, as DNA: TGTGCCAGCAGTGGTGGACTCCGGGAGACCCAGTACTTC. Its protein is CASSGGLRETQYF.

The sample holds a few counts of this clone. This chain links TRBV7-6 with TRBJ1-1; TRBD1 agrees at 9 bases. CDR1 SGHVS and CDR2 FNYEAQ come from the germline V gene. V shed 4 bases, J shed 5 bases, and the junction held 8 bases outside the gene matches. This CDR3 has 15 amino acids. This chain's CDR3 is CASSYGTGLGTEAFF. CDR3 sequence (DNA): TGTGCCAGCAGCTACGGGACAGGGCTAGGGACTGAAGCTTTCTTT.

The chain joins TRBV15 to TRBJ2-5; 9 positions agree with TRBD1. Germline V gene lookup returns CDR1 LNHNV and CDR2 YYDKDF (reference sequence). J was trimmed by 5 bases and V by 1 base; bases with no gene match: 5. The CDR3 consists of 15 residues. This chain's CDR3 is CATSRGTGDSETQYF. The CDR3 DNA reads TGTGCCACCAGCAGAGGGACAGGGGATTCTGAGACCCAGTACTTC.

This chain uses TRBV7-8 with TRBJ2-1; 7 bases line up with TRBD1. This CDR3 contains 15 residues. The V gene's germline CDR1 is SGHVS and CDR2 FQNEAQ. V shed 3 bases, J shed 3 bases, and the junction held 5 bases outside the gene matches. The CDR3 spells CASSLDRTLYNEQFF. The CDR3 DNA follows: TGTGCCAGCAGCTTGGACAGGACCCTCTACAATGAGCAGTTCTTC.

The chain couples TRBV19 to TRBJ1-5; 10 bases align to TRBD1. The V gene's germline CDR1 is LNHDA and CDR2 SQIVND (reference sequence). The CDR3 runs to 17 residues. Trimming took 4 bases from V and 3 from J; bases not matched to a gene: 9. Here the CDR3 reads CASSTQTGGAYNQPQHF. CDR3 nucleotides: TGTGCCAGTAGTACCCAGACAGGGGGCGCCTACAATCAGCCCCAGCATTTT.

This chain uses TRBV7-3 with TRBJ2-5, with TRBD1 as a possible D gene (5 bases). CDR1 is SGHTA, CDR2 FQGTGA, per germline. CDR3 length: 14 amino acids. V was clipped by 3 bases and J by 9 bases, with 17 bases between them. The chain's CDR3 is CASSLGIAGLPQYF. The CDR3, as DNA: TGTGCCAGCAGCTTGGGTATCGCAGGGTTGCCCCAGTACTTC.

This chain uses TRBV6-5 with TRBJ1-5; maybe TRBD1 (5 bases). V lost 5 bases and J 1 base, leaving 12 bases between the germline ends. Germline V gene data show CDR1 as MNHEY and CDR2 as SVGAGI. The length of the CDR3 is 15 residues. This CDR3 reads CASSKLGVSNQPQHF. Written as DNA, the CDR3 is TGTGCCAGCAGTAAGCTAGGGGTGAGCAATCAGCCCCAGCATTTT.

The chain employs TRBV7-8 and TRBJ2-7; 9 bases are a match to TRBD2. CDR3 length: 14 residues. Germline V gene sequence: CDR1 SGHVS, CDR2 FQNEAQ. V trimming: 8 bases; J trimming: 7 bases; junction bases outside the gene matches: 12. The CDR3 DNA reads as TGTGCCAGCCGCGCCGCAATAGCGGGAGAAGAGCAGTACTTC. Its protein product is CASRAAIAGEEQYF.

This chain links TRBV5-6 with TRBJ2-1; 7 bases fit TRBD2. The CDR3 covers 17 residues. V gave up 2 bases and J gave up 5 bases; unmatched junction bases: 13. Germline loops: CDR1 SGHDT, CDR2 YYEEEE. The CDR3 loop reads CASSFPPRGTIDNEQFF. DNA of the CDR3: TGTGCCAGCAGCTTTCCCCCTCGAGGGACTATAGACAATGAGCAGTTCTTC.

This sequence joins TRBV4-1 and TRBJ1-2, with D uncertain. In germline, CDR1 is MGHRA, CDR2 YSYEKL. Trimming took off 0 bases at V and 0 bases at J, with 5 bases between the two ends. The CDR3 covers 14 residues. CDR3 sequence reads: CASSQEAANYGYTF. CDR3 bases: TGCGCCAGCAGCCAAGAGGCGGCTAACTATGGCTACACCTTC.

V is TRBV19 and J is TRBJ1-2; 8 nucleotides agree with TRBD1. This CDR3 is built from 13 residues. Germline V gene sequence: CDR1 LNHDA, CDR2 SQIVND (reference sequence). V gave up 6 bases and J gave up 4 bases; unmatched junction bases: 4. The CDR3 here is CASRFTGGYGYTF. The CDR3 DNA is TGTGCCAGTAGGTTCACAGGGGGCTATGGCTACACCTTC.

The V gene is TRBV9, the J gene TRBJ2-3; TRBD2 matches at 11 bases. CDR3 length: 15 amino acids. CDR1 and CDR2 from the germline V gene are SGDLS and YYNGEE. V lost 4 bases and J lost 6; bases outside the gene matches: 7. DNA for the CDR3: TGTGCCAGCAGCCTCCGACTAGCGGGGAGGGATACGCAGTATTTT. This sequence encodes CASSLRLAGRDTQYF. Full variable domain (outside the CDR3, taken from reference TRBV9 and TRBJ2-3): DSGVTQTPKHLITATGQRVTLRCSPRSGDLSVYWYQQSLDQGLQFLIQYYNGEERAKGNILERFSAQQFPDLHSELNLSSLELGDSALYFCASSLRLAGRDTQYFGPGTRLTVL.

The table lists this clone with a count of one. The chain combines TRBV27 with TRBJ1-1, with 9 bases fitting TRBD1. Germline lookup yields CDR1 MNHEY and CDR2 SMNVEV (reference sequence). J was trimmed by 6 bases and V by 6 bases; bases with no gene match: 11. The CDR3 extends over 15 amino acids. This chain's CDR3 is CASSNTGGASPEAFF. The CDR3 coding sequence is TGTGCCAGCAGCAACACAGGGGGCGCTTCCCCTGAAGCTTTCTTT.

The J gene is TRBJ2-2, the V gene TRBV5-6, with 10 bases aligning to TRBD2. Germline CDR1 SGHDT, CDR2 YYEEEE. The V and J ends lost 4 bases and 6 bases, in that order; junction bases with no gene match: 9. The CDR3 covers 16 residues. CDR3 DNA: TGTGCCAGCAGCCCGCCCGGCCTAGCGGGAGCCGGGGAGCTGTTTTTT. Protein sequence: CASSPPGLAGAGELFF.

The chain couples TRBV27 to TRBJ2-2, with D maybe TRBD2 (6 bases). The CDR3 contains 15 residues. Germline values: CDR1 MNHEY, CDR2 SMNVEV (reference sequence). V was trimmed by 0 bases and J by 4 bases, leaving 9 bases between them. CDR3 bases: TGTGCCAGCAGTTTATCCGCGGGGTCCACCGGGGAGCTGTTTTTT. Its protein is CASSLSAGSTGELFF.